This is a list of T cell receptor beta chains from one sample in a study of response to subunit inactivated influenza vaccine. MiXCR, applied by TCRdb to the RT-PCR reads, yields one record per CDR3 protein. This sample has a few hundred thousand distinct CDR3 sequences, with about 10% found just once. The sequenced sample was PBMCs from blood, obtained about 40 days after vaccination. These receptors all come from a man aged 50-60 years who received an inactivated influenza vaccine. Each CDR3 is given with its conserved first and last residue.

>TRBJ1-3|TRBV28
CASSNVGGRGNTIYF
>TRBJ2-2|TRBV7-6
CASTTRRNTGELFF
>TRBJ2-1|TRBV7-9
CASSLLTSSYNEQFF
>TRBJ2-7|TRBV4-1
CASSQDTQVYEQYF
>TRBJ2-1|TRBV6-1
CASSGFGAGAYNEQFF
>TRBJ2-5|TRBV6-5
CASATGTSQYF
>TRBJ2-7|TRBV29-1
CSVRTLSYEQYF
>TRBJ2-5|TRBV7-2
CASSHSLWTGESETQYF
>TRBJ1-3|TRBV3-1
CASRQGPGNTIYF
>TRBJ1-4|TRBV7-2
CASSLSGGIEKLFF
>TRBJ2-3|TRBV2
CASIDRPQYF
>TRBJ2-7|TRBV5-5
CASSLAGTGGEQYF
>TRBJ2-7|TRBV7-6
CASSWLAGDDEQYF
>TRBJ2-4|TRBV18
CASSPRDGIQYF
>TRBJ2-6|TRBV11-2
CASSSRPGTALSGANVLTF
>TRBJ1-3|TRBV15
CATSSGGSRNTIYF
>TRBJ1-4|TRBV15
CATSSWGLEEKLFF
>TRBJ2-7|TRBV2
CASSEFQGAGYEQYF
>TRBJ2-1|TRBV10-3
CAISTGQGNEQFF
>TRBJ2-7|TRBV6-2/TRBV6-3
CASSHGTGVTYEQYF
>TRBJ2-1|TRBV20-1
CSAIRGDRGVYEQFF
>TRBJ2-5|TRBV4-1
CASSQEGLLLETQYF
>TRBJ1-2|TRBV9
CASSVGSINYGYTF
>TRBJ2-7|TRBV6-2/TRBV6-3
CASSDVINYEQYF
>TRBJ2-3|TRBV12-3/TRBV12-4
CASSVGTIGADTQYF
>TRBJ2-7|TRBV2
CASSRRGAHEQYF
>TRBJ2-1|TRBV2
CASRKGQGYNEQFF
>TRBJ1-6|TRBV30
CAWSYRQGANSPLHF
>TRBJ1-6|TRBV25-1
CASSDSGYNSPLHF
>TRBJ1-5|TRBV29-1
CSVAGGLNQPQHF
>TRBJ1-1|TRBV5-1
CASSRIDGALMNTEAFF
>TRBJ2-7|TRBV7-2
CASSQSSGSYEQYF
>TRBJ2-3|TRBV18
CASSPTRGGTDTQYF
>TRBJ1-1|TRBV20-1
CSARFRGAIFEAFF
>TRBJ2-2|TRBV4-1
CASSQRQGFGGELFF
>TRBJ2-3|TRBV10-3
CATGGDAGLLTDTQYF
>TRBJ2-7|TRBV20-1
CSAGTPYEQYF
>TRBJ1-1|TRBV12-3/TRBV12-4
CASRQTIVAEAFF
>TRBJ2-1|TRBV9
CASSLTGTAYNEQFF
>TRBJ2-6|TRBV7-9
CASSVPGQAPGANVLTF
>TRBJ2-1|TRBV20-1
CSAQRTFNNEQFF
>TRBJ2-7|TRBV29-1
CSVVSDRVAYEQYF
>TRBJ2-7|TRBV29-1
CSFNRGGYEQYF
>TRBJ2-1|TRBV20-1
CSASLGGTYNEQFF
>TRBJ1-2|TRBV10-2
CASSEPPGTGSGGYTF
>TRBJ2-1|TRBV5-1
CASSLPYSSGRRSYNEQFF
>TRBJ2-7|TRBV5-6
CASSSMAGTGLYEQYF
>TRBJ2-3|TRBV20-1
CSARALPPTDTQYF
>TRBJ2-5|TRBV5-1
CASSYTGGAFQETQYF
>TRBJ1-6|TRBV12-3/TRBV12-4
CASSLNVELDSPLHF
>TRBJ2-3|TRBV20-1
CSARATSLSTDTQYF
>TRBJ2-5|TRBV7-2
CASSQRLAGAKQETQYF
>TRBJ1-2|TRBV27
CASSLTTGGGGGYTF
>TRBJ1-5|TRBV20-1
CSARIKGPNQPQHF
>TRBJ2-1|TRBV9
CAGLGPGQEYVNEQFF
>TRBJ2-1|TRBV19
CASSISTGITYNEQFF
>TRBJ2-1|TRBV15
CATSRLRDEQFF
>TRBJ1-4|TRBV7-9
CASSRDIATNEKLFF
>TRBJ2-1|TRBV5-1
CASKLRDRGMNEQFF